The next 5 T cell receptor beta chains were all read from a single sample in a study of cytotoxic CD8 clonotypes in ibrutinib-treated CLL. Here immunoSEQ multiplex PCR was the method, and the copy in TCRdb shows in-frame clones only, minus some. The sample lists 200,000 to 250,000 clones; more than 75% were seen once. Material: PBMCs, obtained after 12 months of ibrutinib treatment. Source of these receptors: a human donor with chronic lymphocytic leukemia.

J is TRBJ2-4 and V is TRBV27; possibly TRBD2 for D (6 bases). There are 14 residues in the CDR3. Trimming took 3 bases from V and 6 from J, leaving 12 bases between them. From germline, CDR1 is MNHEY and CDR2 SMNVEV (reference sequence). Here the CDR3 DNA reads TGTGCCAGCAGTTTCGGAGGGGCCGGAAACATTCAGTACTTC. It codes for CASSFGGAGNIQYF.

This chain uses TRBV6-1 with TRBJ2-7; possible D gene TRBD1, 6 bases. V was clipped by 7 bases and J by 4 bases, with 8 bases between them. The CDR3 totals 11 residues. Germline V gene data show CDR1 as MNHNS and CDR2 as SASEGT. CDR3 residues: CASKGQYEQYF. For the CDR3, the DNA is TGTGCCAGCAAAGGACAGTACGAGCAGTACTTC.

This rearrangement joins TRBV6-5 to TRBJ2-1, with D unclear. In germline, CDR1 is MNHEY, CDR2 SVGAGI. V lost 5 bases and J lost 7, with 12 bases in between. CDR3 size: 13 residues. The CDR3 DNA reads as TGTGCCAGCAGTCCCACCCAGGTAAATGAGCAGTTCTTC. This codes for CASSPTQVNEQFF.

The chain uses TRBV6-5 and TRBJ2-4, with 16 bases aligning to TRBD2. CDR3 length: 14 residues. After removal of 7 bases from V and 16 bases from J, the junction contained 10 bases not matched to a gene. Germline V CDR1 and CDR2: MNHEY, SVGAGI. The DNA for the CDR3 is TGTGCCAGCACCCCGGGACTAGCGGGAGGGCCTTTATACTTC. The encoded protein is CASTPGLAGGPLYF.

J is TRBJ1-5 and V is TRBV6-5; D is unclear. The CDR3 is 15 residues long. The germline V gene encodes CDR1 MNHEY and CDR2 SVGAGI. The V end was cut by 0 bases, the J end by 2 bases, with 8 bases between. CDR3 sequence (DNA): TGTGCCAGCAGTTACTCGATTTGGGGCAATCAGCCCCAGCATTTT. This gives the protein CASSYSIWGNQPQHF.